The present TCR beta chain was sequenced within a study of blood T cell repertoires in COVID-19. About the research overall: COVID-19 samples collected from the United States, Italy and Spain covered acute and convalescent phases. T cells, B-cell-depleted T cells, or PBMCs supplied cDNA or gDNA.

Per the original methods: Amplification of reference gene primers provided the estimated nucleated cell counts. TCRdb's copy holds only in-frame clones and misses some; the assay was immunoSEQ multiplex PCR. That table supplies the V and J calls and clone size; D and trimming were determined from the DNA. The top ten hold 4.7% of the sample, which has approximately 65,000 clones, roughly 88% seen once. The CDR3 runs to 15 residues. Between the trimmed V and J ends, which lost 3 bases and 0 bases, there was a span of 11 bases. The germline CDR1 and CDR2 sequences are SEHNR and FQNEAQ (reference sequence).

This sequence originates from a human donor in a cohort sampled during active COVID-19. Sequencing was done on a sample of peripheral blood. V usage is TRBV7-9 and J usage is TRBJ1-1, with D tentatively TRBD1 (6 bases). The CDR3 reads CASSLPAGVNTEAFF. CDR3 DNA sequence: TGTGCCAGCAGCTTGCCGGCAGGGGTGAACACTGAAGCTTTCTTT.